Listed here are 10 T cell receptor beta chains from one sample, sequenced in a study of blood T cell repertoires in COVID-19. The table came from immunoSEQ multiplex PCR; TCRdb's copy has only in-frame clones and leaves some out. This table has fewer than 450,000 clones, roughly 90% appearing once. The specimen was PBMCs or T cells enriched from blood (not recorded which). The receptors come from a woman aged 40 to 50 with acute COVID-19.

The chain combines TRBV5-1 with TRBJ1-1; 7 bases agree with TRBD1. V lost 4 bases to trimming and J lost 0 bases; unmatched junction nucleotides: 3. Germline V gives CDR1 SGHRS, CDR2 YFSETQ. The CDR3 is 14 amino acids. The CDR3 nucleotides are TGCGCCAGCAGCCGGACAGGAATGAACACTGAAGCTTTCTTT. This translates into CASSRTGMNTEAFF.

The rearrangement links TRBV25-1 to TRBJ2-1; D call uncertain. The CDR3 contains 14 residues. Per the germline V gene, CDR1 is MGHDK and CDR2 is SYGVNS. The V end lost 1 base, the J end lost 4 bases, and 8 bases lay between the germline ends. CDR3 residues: CASSESRQYNEQFF. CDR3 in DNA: TGTGCCAGCAGTGAATCCAGACAATACAATGAGCAGTTCTTC. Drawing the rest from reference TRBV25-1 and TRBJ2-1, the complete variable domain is EADIYQTPRYLVIGTGKKITLECSQTMGHDKMYWYQQDPGMELHLIHYSYGVNSTEKGDLSSESTVSRIRTEHFPLTLESARPSHTSQYLCASSESRQYNEQFFGPGTRLTVL.

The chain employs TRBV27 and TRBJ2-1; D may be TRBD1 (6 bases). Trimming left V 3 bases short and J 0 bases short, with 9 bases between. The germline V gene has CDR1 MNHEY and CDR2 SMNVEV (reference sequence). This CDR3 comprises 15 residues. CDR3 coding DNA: TGTGCCAGCAGTTTTGGGGGCTTCTCCTACAATGAGCAGTTCTTC. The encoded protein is CASSFGGFSYNEQFF.

CDR3 sequence reads: CAWSADRLYGYTF. DNA of the CDR3: TGTGCCTGGAGTGCGGACAGGTTATATGGCTACACCTTC. The rearrangement links TRBV30 to TRBJ1-2; TRBD1 aligns across 7 bases. The CDR3 contains 13 residues. Looked up from germline, CDR1 is GTSNPN and CDR2 is SVGIG (reference sequence). J was trimmed by 5 bases and V by 1 base; bases with no gene match: 4.

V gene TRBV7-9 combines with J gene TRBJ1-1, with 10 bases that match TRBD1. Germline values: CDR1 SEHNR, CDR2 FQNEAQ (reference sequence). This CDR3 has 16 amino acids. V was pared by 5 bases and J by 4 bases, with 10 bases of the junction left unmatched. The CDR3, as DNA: TGTGCCAGCAGCCCCTGGACAGGGGGGTGGAGCACTGAAGCTTTCTTT. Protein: CASSPWTGGWSTEAFF.

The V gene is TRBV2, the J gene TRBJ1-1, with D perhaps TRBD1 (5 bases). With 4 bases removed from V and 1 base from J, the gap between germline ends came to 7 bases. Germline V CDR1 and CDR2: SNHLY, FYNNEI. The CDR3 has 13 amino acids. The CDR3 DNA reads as TGTGCCAGCAGTGGACAGCCGAACACTGAAGCTTTCTTT. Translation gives CASSGQPNTEAFF.

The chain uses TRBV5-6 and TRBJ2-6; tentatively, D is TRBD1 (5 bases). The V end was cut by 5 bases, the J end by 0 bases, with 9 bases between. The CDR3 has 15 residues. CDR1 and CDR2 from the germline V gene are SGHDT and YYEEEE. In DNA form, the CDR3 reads TGTGCCAGCAGTCCAGGGTTCTCTGGGGCCAACGTCCTGACTTTC. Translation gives CASSPGFSGANVLTF.

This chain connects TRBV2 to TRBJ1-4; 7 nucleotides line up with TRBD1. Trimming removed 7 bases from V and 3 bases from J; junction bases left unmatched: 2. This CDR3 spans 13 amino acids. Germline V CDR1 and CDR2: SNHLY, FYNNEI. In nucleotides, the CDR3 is TGTGCCAGCAACAGGGGCCCTAATGAAAAACTGTTTTTT. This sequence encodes CASNRGPNEKLFF.

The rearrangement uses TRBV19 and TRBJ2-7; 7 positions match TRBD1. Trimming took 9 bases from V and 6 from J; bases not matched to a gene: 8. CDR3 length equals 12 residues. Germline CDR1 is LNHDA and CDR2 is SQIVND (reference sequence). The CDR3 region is CASRQGLGEQYF. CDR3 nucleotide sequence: TGTGCCAGCCGACAGGGTTTAGGCGAGCAGTACTTC.

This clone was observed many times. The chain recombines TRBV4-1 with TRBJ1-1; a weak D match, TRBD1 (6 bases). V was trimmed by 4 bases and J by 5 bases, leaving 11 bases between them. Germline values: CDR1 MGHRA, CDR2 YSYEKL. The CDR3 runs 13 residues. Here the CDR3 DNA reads TGCGCCAGCAGCCGGGGGCCGAGTACTGAAGCTTTCTTT. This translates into CASSRGPSTEAFF.